Following are 10 T cell receptor beta chains from one sample sequenced in a study of chemoradiotherapy in HPV16-positive cancers. Using immunoSEQ multiplex PCR, the repertoire was profiled, and TCRdb retains in-frame clones only, with some absent. The sample lists 8,500 to 9,000 clones, roughly 80% occurring once. Sample collection was performed from a patient who underwent chemoradiotherapy. The receptor source for this set is a human donor with HPV-associated anogenital cancer.

The chain carries TRBV7-9 and TRBJ2-2; 9 bases line up with TRBD1. The CDR3 has 16 residues. V lost 4 bases, J lost 4 bases, and 7 bases stayed unmatched. Germline-derived CDR1 and CDR2 are SEHNR and FQNEAQ (reference sequence). The CDR3 loop is CASSSGGTGSTGELFF. The CDR3 nucleotides read TGTGCCAGCAGCTCAGGTGGGACAGGGTCCACCGGGGAGCTGTTTTTT.

As DNA, the CDR3 is TGTGCCAGCAGTGATTTCTTCCCCCCGGGACAGGCCAACAATGAGCAGTTCTTC. Translation: CASSDFFPPGQANNEQFF. V usage is TRBV6-1 and J usage is TRBJ2-1, with 8 bases lining up with TRBD1. Germline loops: CDR1 MNHNS, CDR2 SASEGT. Trimming cost V 3 bases and J 5 bases; bases outside gene matches: 15. The CDR3 is 18 residues long.

This chain joins TRBV6-5 and TRBJ2-7; D unclear. Trimming stripped 4 bases from V and 4 bases from J, with 5 bases between. CDR1 is MNHEY, CDR2 SVGAGI, per germline. The CDR3 contains 11 residues. The CDR3 DNA reads TGTGCCAGCAGTTCCCTTTACGAGCAGTACTTC. This translates into CASSSLYEQYF.

The rearrangement joins TRBV12-5 to TRBJ2-1; D gene unclear. V gave up 8 bases and J gave up 6 bases, with 14 bases separating them. Germline V gene sequence: CDR1 LGHNT, CDR2 FRNRAP. The CDR3 loop spans 13 amino acids. CDR3 DNA: TGTGCTAGTTGTGATTATGGGCTCAATGAGCAGTTCTTC. Translation gives CASCDYGLNEQFF.

This clone was picked up a small number of times. The J gene is TRBJ2-7, the V gene TRBV19; no clear D. The germline V gene has CDR1 LNHDA and CDR2 SQIVND (reference sequence). V was trimmed by 8 bases and J by 3 bases, leaving 11 bases between them. The CDR3 is 12 residues long. The CDR3 DNA reads TGTGCCAGTTCAGGACCGATCTACGAGCAGTACTTC. This translates into CASSGPIYEQYF.

This clone appeared a few times. The chain combines TRBV7-9 with TRBJ1-2; D unresolved. Germline V gene lookup returns CDR1 SEHNR and CDR2 FQNEAQ (reference sequence). The V end lost 4 bases, the J end lost 6 bases, and 15 bases lay between the germline ends. CDR3 size: 14 residues. DNA for the CDR3: TGTGCCAGCAGCTCGTTGGGCCAGATCCATGGCTACACCTTC. It translates to CASSSLGQIHGYTF.

The rearrangement uses TRBV5-1 and TRBJ1-1, with a tentative D call TRBD1 (6 bases). Germline CDR1 SGHRS, CDR2 YFSETQ. Deletions cut 0 bases from V and 0 bases from J, with 12 bases between. The CDR3 is 16 amino acids. CDR3 sequence (DNA): TGCGCCAGCAGCTTGGCGACAGGAACACTGAACACTGAAGCTTTCTTT. The encoded protein is CASSLATGTLNTEAFF.

V usage is TRBV29-1 and J usage is TRBJ2-5, with 7 bases fitting TRBD1. Germline values: CDR1 SQVTM, CDR2 ANQGSEA. The CDR3 length is 12 residues. The junction had 5 bases not matched to a gene; V was cut back by 7 bases and J by 3 bases. The CDR3 sequence: CSAGQVEETQYF. The CDR3 DNA reads as TGCAGCGCCGGACAGGTGGAAGAGACCCAGTACTTC.

This sequence joins TRBV7-3 and TRBJ2-3, with D perhaps matching TRBD1 (5 bases). The CDR3 runs to 14 residues. The germline V gene encodes CDR1 SGHTA and CDR2 FQGTGA. Trimming shortened V by 0 bases and J by 10 bases, and 14 bases separated the two germline ends. The CDR3 is CASSLTGAREAQYF. The CDR3 DNA sequence: TGTGCCAGCAGCTTAACAGGGGCCAGAGAGGCGCAGTATTTT.

This chain joins TRBV5-6 and TRBJ2-6; 9 positions agree with TRBD1. The germline V gene encodes CDR1 SGHDT and CDR2 YYEEEE. Germline trimming cut 3 bases from V and 2 bases from J; bases unmatched to any gene: 9. The CDR3 runs to 18 residues. CDR3 amino acids: CASSYRQGDDPGANVLTF. CDR3 in DNA: TGTGCCAGCAGCTATCGACAGGGGGATGATCCTGGGGCCAACGTCCTGACTTTC.